A selection of T cell receptor beta chains follows, all from one sample in a study of regulatory T cells in long-lasting Graves disease. TCRdb fed the multiplex PCR reads into MiXCR, producing one record per CDR3 protein. The table records about 430,000 distinct CDR3 sequences, roughly a fifth of them present only once. Sequenced material: peripheral blood mononuclear cells (PBMCs), taken when the disease was refractory, from a patient treated with antithyroid drugs. All receptors derive from a female donor with Graves disease. Each CDR3 is given with its conserved first and last residue. D genes are given only for firm matches. A row's size may be missing; if present it is once, few, many or a size class.

D gene: -
V gene: TRBV28
clone size: many
J gene: TRBJ2-5
CDR3 protein: CASSLFGVVQETQYF
CDR3 DNA: TGTGCCAGCAGTTTATTCGGTGTAGTCCAGGAGACCCAGTACTTC

D gene: -
V gene: TRBV28
clone size: many
J gene: TRBJ1-4
CDR3 protein: CASSLIGGGEKLFF
CDR3 DNA: TGTGCCAGCAGTCTCATTGGGGGCGGCGAAAAACTGTTTTTT

D gene: TRBD1
V gene: TRBV10-3
clone size: many
J gene: TRBJ2-7
CDR3 protein: CAISETGQGVSEQYF
CDR3 DNA: TGTGCCATCAGTGAGACGGGACAGGGTGTCTCCGAGCAGTACTTC

D gene: -
V gene: TRBV28
clone size: many
J gene: TRBJ1-6
CDR3 protein: CASRNNRVRNSPLHF
CDR3 DNA: TGTGCCAGCAGAAATAACAGGGTTAGGAATTCACCCCTCCACTTT

D gene: -
V gene: TRBV12-3/TRBV12-4
clone size: -
J gene: TRBJ2-1
CDR3 protein: CASSLLAGNEQFF
CDR3 DNA: TGTGCCAGCAGTTTACTAGCCGGCAATGAGCAGTTCTTC

D gene: -
V gene: TRBV18
clone size: -
J gene: TRBJ1-4
CDR3 protein: CASSAEVEKLFF
CDR3 DNA: TGTGCCAGCTCAGCAGAAGTTGAAAAACTGTTTTTT

D gene: -
V gene: TRBV12-3/TRBV12-4
clone size: many
J gene: TRBJ1-6
CDR3 protein: CASSLGGAQGPLHF
CDR3 DNA: TGTGCCAGCAGTTTAGGGGGGGCGCAGGGACCCCTCCACTTT

D gene: -
V gene: TRBV27
clone size: -
J gene: TRBJ1-2
CDR3 protein: CASSPRFFREDYGYTF
CDR3 DNA: TGTGCCAGCAGCCCACGGTTCTTTAGAGAAGACTATGGCTACACCTTC

D gene: -
V gene: TRBV3-1
clone size: many
J gene: TRBJ2-5
CDR3 protein: CASSHPQGETQYF
CDR3 DNA: TGTGCCAGCAGCCATCCACAGGGTGAGACCCAGTACTTC

D gene: TRBD2
V gene: TRBV20-1
clone size: few
J gene: TRBJ2-2
CDR3 protein: CSARDIALAANTGELFF
CDR3 DNA: TGCAGTGCTAGAGATATTGCACTAGCGGCGAACACCGGGGAGCTGTTTTTT

D gene: TRBD1
V gene: TRBV5-1
clone size: many
J gene: TRBJ1-2
CDR3 protein: CASRGDRAANYGYTF
CDR3 DNA: TGCGCCAGCAGGGGGGACAGGGCAGCAAACTATGGCTACACCTTC

D gene: -
V gene: TRBV7-9
clone size: few
J gene: TRBJ2-2
CDR3 protein: CASSQSNPGELFF
CDR3 DNA: TGTGCCAGCAGCCAAAGCAACCCCGGGGAGCTGTTTTTT

D gene: -
V gene: TRBV29-1
clone size: few
J gene: TRBJ2-7
CDR3 protein: CSVESAGEHSYEQYF
CDR3 DNA: TGCAGCGTTGAATCCGCGGGCGAACACTCCTACGAGCAGTACTTC

D gene: -
V gene: TRBV12-3/TRBV12-4
clone size: -
J gene: TRBJ2-2
CDR3 protein: CASSPWEAGELFF
CDR3 DNA: TGTGCCAGCAGCCCCTGGGAGGCCGGGGAGCTGTTTTTT

D gene: -
V gene: TRBV28
clone size: many
J gene: TRBJ1-5
CDR3 protein: CASSPMYGQPQHF
CDR3 DNA: TGTGCCAGCAGTCCAATGTATGGTCAGCCCCAGCATTTT

D gene: TRBD1
V gene: TRBV28
clone size: -
J gene: TRBJ2-7
CDR3 protein: CASRGDNRGNRHEQYF
CDR3 DNA: TGTGCCAGCAGGGGGGATAACAGGGGAAATAGGCACGAGCAGTACTTC

D gene: TRBD1
V gene: TRBV27
clone size: many
J gene: TRBJ1-2
CDR3 protein: CASSPLGDRGYGYTF
CDR3 DNA: TGTGCCAGCAGTCCTCTAGGGGACAGGGGATATGGCTACACCTTC

D gene: -
V gene: TRBV18
clone size: -
J gene: TRBJ1-2
CDR3 protein: CASSSTNYGYTF
CDR3 DNA: TGTGCCAGCTCATCGACAAACTATGGCTACACCTTC

D gene: TRBD2
V gene: TRBV28
clone size: many
J gene: TRBJ2-5
CDR3 protein: CASSSGTSGREGETQYF
CDR3 DNA: TGTGCCAGCAGTTCCGGGACTAGCGGGAGGGAGGGGGAGACCCAGTACTTC

D gene: TRBD2
V gene: TRBV19
clone size: few
J gene: TRBJ2-6
CDR3 protein: CASSPGGLAGGTGANVLTF
CDR3 DNA: TGTGCCAGTAGTCCGGGGGGACTAGCGGGAGGGACTGGGGCCAACGTCCTGACTTTC

D gene: TRBD2
V gene: TRBV7-9
clone size: -
J gene: TRBJ2-3
CDR3 protein: CASSRAGVLSTDTQYF
CDR3 DNA: TGTGCCAGCAGCAGGGCGGGAGTCCTTAGCACAGATACGCAGTATTTT

D gene: -
V gene: TRBV12-3/TRBV12-4
clone size: -
J gene: TRBJ1-3
CDR3 protein: CASSLAGGTGNTIYF
CDR3 DNA: TGTGCCAGCAGTTTAGCTGGCGGGACTGGAAACACCATATATTTT

D gene: -
V gene: TRBV20-1
clone size: many
J gene: TRBJ2-5
CDR3 protein: CSADDLGETQYF
CDR3 DNA: TGCAGTGCTGACGATCTTGGAGAGACCCAGTACTTC

D gene: -
V gene: TRBV12-3/TRBV12-4
clone size: many
J gene: TRBJ1-3
CDR3 protein: CASSFGTPAGNTIYF
CDR3 DNA: TGTGCCAGCAGTTTTGGGACCCCAGCTGGAAACACCATATATTTT

D gene: -
V gene: TRBV3-1
clone size: many
J gene: TRBJ2-7
CDR3 protein: CASSDLVNEQYF
CDR3 DNA: TGTGCCAGCAGCGACCTAGTCAACGAGCAGTACTTC

D gene: TRBD2
V gene: TRBV4-2
clone size: -
J gene: TRBJ2-7
CDR3 protein: CASSQVSSSGAYEQYF
CDR3 DNA: TGTGCCAGCAGCCAGGTTAGTTCTAGCGGGGCGTACGAGCAGTACTTC

D gene: TRBD2
V gene: TRBV6-1
clone size: -
J gene: TRBJ2-1
CDR3 protein: CASRTSGSSYNEQFF
CDR3 DNA: TGTGCCAGCAGGACTAGCGGGAGCTCCTACAATGAGCAGTTCTTC

D gene: -
V gene: TRBV10-2
clone size: -
J gene: TRBJ2-7
CDR3 protein: CASGRQVYEQYF
CDR3 DNA: TGCGCCAGCGGAAGACAGGTCTACGAGCAGTACTTC

D gene: -
V gene: TRBV25-1
clone size: few
J gene: TRBJ1-5
CDR3 protein: CASSGGHWPQHF
CDR3 DNA: TGTGCCAGCAGTGGAGGTCACTGGCCCCAGCATTTT

D gene: TRBD2
V gene: TRBV27
clone size: many
J gene: TRBJ2-1
CDR3 protein: CASTPWGGLAGASYNEQFF
CDR3 DNA: TGTGCCAGCACCCCCTGGGGTGGACTAGCGGGGGCCTCCTACAATGAGCAGTTCTTC

D gene: -
V gene: TRBV27
clone size: many
J gene: TRBJ2-2
CDR3 protein: CASSLRGQNTGELFF
CDR3 DNA: TGTGCCAGCAGTCTTCGGGGCCAGAACACCGGGGAGCTGTTTTTT